This T cell receptor beta chain stems from a study of blood T cell repertoires in COVID-19. Trimming left V 3 bases short and J 1 base short, with 10 bases between. This CDR3 spans 14 amino acids. CDR1 and CDR2 (germline): SGHDT, YYEEEE. In the source study's methods: Counts of nucleated cells, estimated from reference gene primer amplification, were obtained. Using immunoSEQ multiplex PCR, the repertoire was profiled, and TCRdb retains in-frame clones only, with some absent. The V and J calls and clone size come from that table; D and trimming were worked out from the DNA. The data contain nearly 45,000 clones, about 81% of them seen just once; the ten biggest clones take up roughly 47%.

The sequence came from a human donor in a cohort sampled during active COVID-19. The V gene is TRBV5-6, the J gene TRBJ2-5; D unclear. The sample comprised peripheral blood. The CDR3 nucleotides are TGTGCCAGCAGCTACGCAAGCCGCCAAGAGACCCAGTACTTC. This translates into CASSYASRQETQYF.